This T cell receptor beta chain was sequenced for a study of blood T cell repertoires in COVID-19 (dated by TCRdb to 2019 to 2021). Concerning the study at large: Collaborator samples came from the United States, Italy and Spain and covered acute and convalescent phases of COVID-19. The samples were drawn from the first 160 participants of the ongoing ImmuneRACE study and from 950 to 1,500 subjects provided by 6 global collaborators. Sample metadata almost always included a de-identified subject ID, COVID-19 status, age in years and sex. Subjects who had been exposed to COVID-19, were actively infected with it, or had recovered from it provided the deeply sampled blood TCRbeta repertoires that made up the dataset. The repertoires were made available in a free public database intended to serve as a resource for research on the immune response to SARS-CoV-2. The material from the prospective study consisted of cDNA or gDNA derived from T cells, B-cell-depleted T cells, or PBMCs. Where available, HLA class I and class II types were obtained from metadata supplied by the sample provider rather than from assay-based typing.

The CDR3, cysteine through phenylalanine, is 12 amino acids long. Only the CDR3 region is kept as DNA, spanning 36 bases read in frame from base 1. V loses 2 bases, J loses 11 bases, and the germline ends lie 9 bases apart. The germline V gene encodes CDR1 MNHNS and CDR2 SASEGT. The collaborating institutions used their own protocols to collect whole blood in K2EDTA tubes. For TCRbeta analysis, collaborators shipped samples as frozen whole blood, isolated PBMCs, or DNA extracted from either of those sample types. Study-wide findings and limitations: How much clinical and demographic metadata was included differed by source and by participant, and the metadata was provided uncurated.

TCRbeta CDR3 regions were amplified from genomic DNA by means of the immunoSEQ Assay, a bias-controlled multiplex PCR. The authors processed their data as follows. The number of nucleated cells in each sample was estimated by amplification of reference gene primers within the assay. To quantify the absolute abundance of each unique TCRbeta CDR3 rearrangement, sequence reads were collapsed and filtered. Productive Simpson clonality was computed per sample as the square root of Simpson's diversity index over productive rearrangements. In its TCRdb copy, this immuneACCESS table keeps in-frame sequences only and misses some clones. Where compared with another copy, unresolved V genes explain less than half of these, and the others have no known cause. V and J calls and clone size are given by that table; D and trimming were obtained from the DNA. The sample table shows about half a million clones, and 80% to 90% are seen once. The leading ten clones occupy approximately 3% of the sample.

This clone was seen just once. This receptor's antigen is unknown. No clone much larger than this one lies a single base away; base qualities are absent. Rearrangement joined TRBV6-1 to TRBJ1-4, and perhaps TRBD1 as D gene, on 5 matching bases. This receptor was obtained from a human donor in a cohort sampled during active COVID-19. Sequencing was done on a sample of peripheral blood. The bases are TGTGCCAGCAGTGAATGGACACACAAACTGTTTTTT. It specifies CASSEWTHKLFF.